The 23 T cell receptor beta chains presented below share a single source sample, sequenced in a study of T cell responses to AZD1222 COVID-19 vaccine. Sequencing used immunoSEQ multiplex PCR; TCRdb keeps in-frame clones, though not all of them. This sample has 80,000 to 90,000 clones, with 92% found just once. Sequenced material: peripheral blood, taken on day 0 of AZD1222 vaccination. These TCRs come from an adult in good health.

In DNA form, the CDR3 reads TGTGCCAGCAGCCCCACCGGAAAAGCGGGCCGGAATACGCAGTATTTT. Protein product: CASSPTGKAGRNTQYF. This chain uses TRBV21-1 with TRBJ2-3; TRBD2 was called by the table and not checked on the DNA. TRBV21-1 represents a pseudogene. The CDR3 is 16 amino acids.

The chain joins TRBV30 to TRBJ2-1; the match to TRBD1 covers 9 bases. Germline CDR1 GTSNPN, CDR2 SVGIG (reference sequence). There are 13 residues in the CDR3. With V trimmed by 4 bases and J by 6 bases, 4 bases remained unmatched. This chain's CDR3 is CAWTTGGSNEQFF. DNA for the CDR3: TGTGCCTGGACGACAGGGGGGAGCAATGAGCAGTTCTTC.

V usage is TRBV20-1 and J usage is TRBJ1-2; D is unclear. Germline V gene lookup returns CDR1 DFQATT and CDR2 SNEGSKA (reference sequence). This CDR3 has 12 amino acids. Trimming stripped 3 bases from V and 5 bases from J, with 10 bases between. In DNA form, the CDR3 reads TGCAGTGCTAGTGAAGGGAGTTATGGCTACACCTTC. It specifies CSASEGSYGYTF.

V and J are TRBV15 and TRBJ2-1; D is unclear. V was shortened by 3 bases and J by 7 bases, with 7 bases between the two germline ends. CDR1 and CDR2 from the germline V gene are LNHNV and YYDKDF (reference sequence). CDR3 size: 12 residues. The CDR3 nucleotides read TGTGCCACCAGCAGGGTCAGGAATGAGCAGTTCTTC. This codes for CATSRVRNEQFF.

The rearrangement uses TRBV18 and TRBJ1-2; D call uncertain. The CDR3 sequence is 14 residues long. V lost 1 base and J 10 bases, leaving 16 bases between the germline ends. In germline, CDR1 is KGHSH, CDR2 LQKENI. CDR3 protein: CASSPRKDPAFYTF. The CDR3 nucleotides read TGTGCCAGCTCACCACGCAAGGACCCCGCGTTCTACACCTTC.

In DNA, the CDR3 is TGTGCCAGCAGCCCCGCCGCCTATGGCTACACCTTC. It translates to CASSPAAYGYTF. This chain uses TRBV28 with TRBJ1-2; no clear D gene. Trimming cost V 6 bases and J 4 bases, with 9 bases left between them. The CDR3 runs 12 residues. Per germline, CDR1 MDHEN and CDR2 SYDVKM.

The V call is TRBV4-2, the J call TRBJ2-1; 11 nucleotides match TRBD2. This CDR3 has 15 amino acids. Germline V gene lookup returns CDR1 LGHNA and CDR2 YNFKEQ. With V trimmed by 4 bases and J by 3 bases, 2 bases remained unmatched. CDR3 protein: CASSPGLADYNEQFF. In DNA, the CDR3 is TGTGCCAGCAGCCCGGGACTAGCGGACTACAATGAGCAGTTCTTC.

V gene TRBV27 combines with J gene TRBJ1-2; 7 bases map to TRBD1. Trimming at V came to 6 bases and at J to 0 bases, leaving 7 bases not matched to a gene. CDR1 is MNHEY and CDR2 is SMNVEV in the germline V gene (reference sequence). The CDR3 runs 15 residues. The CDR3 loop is CASRPLDRTNYGYTF. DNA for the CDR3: TGTGCCAGCAGACCCTTGGACAGGACTAACTATGGCTACACCTTC.

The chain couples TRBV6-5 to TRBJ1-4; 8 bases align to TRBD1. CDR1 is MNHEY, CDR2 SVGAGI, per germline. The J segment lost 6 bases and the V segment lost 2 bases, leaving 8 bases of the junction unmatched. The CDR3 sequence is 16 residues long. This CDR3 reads CASSYLSRQGYEKLFF. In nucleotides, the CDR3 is TGTGCCAGCAGTTACCTTTCGAGACAGGGGTATGAAAAACTGTTTTTT.

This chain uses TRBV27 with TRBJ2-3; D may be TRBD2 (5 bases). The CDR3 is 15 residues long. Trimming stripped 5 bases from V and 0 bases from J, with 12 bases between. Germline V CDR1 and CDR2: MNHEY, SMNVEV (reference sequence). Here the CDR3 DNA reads TGTGCCAGCAGTCTCAAGGGCGGGAGCACAGATACGCAGTATTTT. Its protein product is CASSLKGGSTDTQYF.

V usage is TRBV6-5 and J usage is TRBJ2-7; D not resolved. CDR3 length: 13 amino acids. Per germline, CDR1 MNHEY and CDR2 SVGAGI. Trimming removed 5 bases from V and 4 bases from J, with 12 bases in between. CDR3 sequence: CASSPPDGYEQYF. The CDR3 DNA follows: TGTGCCAGCAGTCCCCCGGACGGATACGAGCAGTACTTC.

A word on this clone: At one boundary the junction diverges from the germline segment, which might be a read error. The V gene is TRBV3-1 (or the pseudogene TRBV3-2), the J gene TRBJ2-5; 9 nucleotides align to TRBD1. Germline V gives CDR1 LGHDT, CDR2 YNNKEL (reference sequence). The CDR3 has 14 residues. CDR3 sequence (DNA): TGTGCCAGCAGCCAAGAGGGACAGGGTAGCAGACTACACTTC. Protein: CASSQEGQGSRLHF.

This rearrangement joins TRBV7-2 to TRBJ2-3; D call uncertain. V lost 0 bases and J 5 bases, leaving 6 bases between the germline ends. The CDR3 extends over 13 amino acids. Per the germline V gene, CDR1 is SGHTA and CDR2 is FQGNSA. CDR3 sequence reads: CASSLAQRDTQYF. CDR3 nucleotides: TGTGCCAGCAGCTTAGCCCAGCGAGATACGCAGTATTTT.

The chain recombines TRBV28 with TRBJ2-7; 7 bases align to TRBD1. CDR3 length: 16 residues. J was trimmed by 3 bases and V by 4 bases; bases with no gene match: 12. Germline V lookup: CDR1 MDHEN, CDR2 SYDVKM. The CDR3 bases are TGTGCCAGCAGTTCCCTACCTGGACAGGATGTCTACGAGCAGTACTTC. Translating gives CASSSLPGQDVYEQYF.

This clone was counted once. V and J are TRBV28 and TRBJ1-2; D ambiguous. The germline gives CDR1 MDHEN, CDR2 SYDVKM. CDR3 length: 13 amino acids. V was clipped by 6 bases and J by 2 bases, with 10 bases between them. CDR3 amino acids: CASRTTHNYGYTF. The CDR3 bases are TGTGCCAGCAGGACCACGCACAACTATGGCTACACCTTC.

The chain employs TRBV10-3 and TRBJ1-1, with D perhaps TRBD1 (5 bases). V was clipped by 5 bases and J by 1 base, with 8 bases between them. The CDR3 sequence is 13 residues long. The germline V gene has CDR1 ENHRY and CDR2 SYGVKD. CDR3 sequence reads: CAISKTGNTEAFF. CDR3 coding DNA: TGTGCCATCAGTAAAACAGGGAACACTGAAGCTTTCTTT.

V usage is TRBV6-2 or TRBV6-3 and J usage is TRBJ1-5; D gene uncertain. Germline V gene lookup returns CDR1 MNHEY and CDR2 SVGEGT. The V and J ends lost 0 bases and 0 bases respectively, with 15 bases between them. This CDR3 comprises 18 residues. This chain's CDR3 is CASSYSAETLYSNQPQHF. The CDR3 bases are TGTGCCAGCAGTTACTCGGCTGAAACTCTATATAGCAATCAGCCCCAGCATTTT.

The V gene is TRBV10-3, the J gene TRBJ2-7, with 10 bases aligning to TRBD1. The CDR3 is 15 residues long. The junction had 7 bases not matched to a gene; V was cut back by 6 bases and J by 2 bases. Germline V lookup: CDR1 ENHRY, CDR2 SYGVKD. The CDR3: CAISGGTGDAYEQYF. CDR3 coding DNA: TGTGCCATCAGCGGGGGGACAGGGGACGCCTACGAGCAGTACTTC.

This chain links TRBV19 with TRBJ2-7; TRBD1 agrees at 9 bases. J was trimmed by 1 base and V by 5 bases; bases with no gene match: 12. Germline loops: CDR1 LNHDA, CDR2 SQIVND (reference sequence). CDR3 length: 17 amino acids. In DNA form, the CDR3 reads TGTGCCAGTAGTCCAGCCCCGGGGACAGGGTTGTCCTACGAGCAGTACTTC. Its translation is CASSPAPGTGLSYEQYF. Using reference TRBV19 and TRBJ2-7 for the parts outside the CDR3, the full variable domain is DGGITQSPKYLFRKEGQNVTLSCEQNLNHDAMYWYRQDPGQGLRLIYYSQIVNDFQKGDIAEGYSVSREKKESFPLTVTSAQKNPTAFYLCASSPAPGTGLSYEQYFGPGTRLTVT.

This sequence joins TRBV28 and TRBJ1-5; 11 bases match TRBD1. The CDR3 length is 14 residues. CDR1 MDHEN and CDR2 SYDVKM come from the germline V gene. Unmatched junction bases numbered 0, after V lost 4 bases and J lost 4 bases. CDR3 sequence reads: CASSWDRGNQPQHF. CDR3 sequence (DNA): TGTGCCAGCAGTTGGGACAGGGGGAATCAGCCCCAGCATTTT.

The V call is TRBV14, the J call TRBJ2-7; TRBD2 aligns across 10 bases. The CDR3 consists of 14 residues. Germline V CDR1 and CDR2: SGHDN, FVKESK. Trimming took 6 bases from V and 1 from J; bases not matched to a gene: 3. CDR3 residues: CASRASGRSYEQYF. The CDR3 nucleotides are TGTGCCAGCAGGGCTAGCGGGAGATCCTACGAGCAGTACTTC.

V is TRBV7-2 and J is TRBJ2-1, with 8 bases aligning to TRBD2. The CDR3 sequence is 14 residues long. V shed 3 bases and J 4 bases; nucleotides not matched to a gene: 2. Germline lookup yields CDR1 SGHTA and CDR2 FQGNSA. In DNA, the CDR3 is TGTGCCAGCAGCTTGCGGGAGGTATACAATGAGCAGTTCTTC. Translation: CASSLREVYNEQFF.

The chain's CDR3 is CATSDLGGLAGWEQYF. The CDR3 DNA is TGTGCCACCAGTGATTTGGGGGGACTAGCGGGTTGGGAGCAGTACTTC. The rearrangement joins TRBV24-1 to TRBJ2-7; TRBD2 matches 12 bases. The germline CDR1 and CDR2 sequences are KGHDR and SFDVKD. Trimming removed 0 bases from V and 7 bases from J; junction bases left unmatched: 6. The CDR3 is 16 residues long.